Listed below are T cell receptor beta chains from one sample, sequenced in a study of blood T cells in healthy people across ages. TCRdb redid the calling of the 5' RACE reads with MiXCR, one entry per CDR3 protein. The sample has some 1.6 million distinct CDR3 sequences; roughly a third are singletons. The sequenced sample consisted of blood. The source is a woman in her twenties or thirties in good health. Both conserved end residues are part of each CDR3.

15,TRBJ2-1,TRBV11-2,CASSSHRGRSNEQFF
18,TRBJ2-7,TRBV7-8,CASSLSTTLAPTSGEQYF
13,TRBJ2-3,TRBV2,CASTPGRTDTQYF
14,TRBJ1-4,TRBV7-9,CASSLGGAREKLFF
11,TRBJ2-1,TRBV10-3,CAISMSNEQFF
12,TRBJ2-7,TRBV6-5,CASSYKGHEQYF
14,TRBJ1-1,TRBV10-1,CASSESPPGAEAFF
14,.,TRBV9,CAGSLRASQETQYF
15,TRBJ2-7,TRBV12-3/TRBV12-4,CASSHSGGGVYEQYF
15,TRBJ1-1,TRBV5-1,CASSSAQSGNTEAFF
15,TRBJ2-5,TRBV25-1,CASSEFQGPQETQYF
15,TRBJ2-4,TRBV11-2,CASSPRGQGANIQYF
15,TRBJ1-3,TRBV2,CASNKIVSSGNTIYF
15,TRBJ2-1,TRBV19,CASREWGGGPAEQFF
12,TRBJ1-2,TRBV18,CASSLPRGPVTF
14,TRBJ2-7,TRBV7-9,CASSKGGQFYEQYF
15,.,TRBV5-5,CASSLTTGILYEQYF
14,TRBJ1-2,TRBV13,CASTKLGGGYGYTF
14,TRBJ2-5,TRBV6-2/TRBV6-3,CASKRPGTSETQYF
15,TRBJ1-5,TRBV6-5,CASRVDRGPNQPQHF
15,.,TRBV20-1,CSARPHVVALYEQYF
15,TRBJ2-3,TRBV3-1,CASSQDTAATDTQYF
14,TRBJ2-7,TRBV5-1,CASSLGVESYEQYF
13,TRBJ2-1,TRBV2,CASSGLAGGARFF
14,TRBJ1-2,TRBV29-1,CSARAGASNYGYTF
16,TRBJ2-1,TRBV7-2,CASSAPSRDSYNEQFF
12,TRBJ2-3,TRBV4-1,CASSQAGWAQYF
16,TRBJ2-3,TRBV4-1,CASSPPGTRRTDTQYF
15,TRBJ2-5,TRBV6-2/TRBV6-3,CASRPPGTQQETQYF